This paragraph covers one T cell receptor (beta chain) sequence. This entry is derived from a study of blood T cell repertoires in COVID-19. Study information: PBMCs, B-cell-depleted T cells, or T cells were the source of the cDNA or gDNA that made up the material.

Per the authors' pipeline: Reference gene primer amplification gave nucleated cell count estimates. Sequencing was performed with immunoSEQ multiplex PCR; in TCRdb, only in-frame clones are kept and a portion is missing. V, J and clone size were drawn from that table, and D and trimming were deduced from the DNA. The data show a few hundred thousand clones, with approximately 85% seen just once and around 8% held by the top ten. The CDR3 has 15 amino acids. Germline V gene lookup returns CDR1 MNHEY and CDR2 SVGAGI. Trimming removed 7 bases from V and 6 bases from J; junction bases left unmatched: 8. Seattle's cohort entered during active infection and was followed longitudinally.

The sequence was collected from a woman older than 75 with COVID-19, enrolled during active disease. The V gene is TRBV6-5, the J gene TRBJ2-3; the match to TRBD2 covers 12 bases. The sample consisted of peripheral blood. The CDR3 nucleotides read TGTGCCAGCACCCCACTAGCGGGGGGTCATGATACGCAGTATTTT. Translating gives CASTPLAGGHDTQYF.